The 13 T cell receptor beta chains in this list originate from one sample, sequenced in a study of T cells after posttransplantation cyclophosphamide. Measured with immunoSEQ multiplex PCR; TCRdb has only the in-frame clones, and not every one. The sample records 23,000 or so clones, approximately 98% being singletons. Sequenced sample: naive CD8+ T cells sorted from PBMCs. These receptors were taken from a man aged 35 to 55 in good health, CMV-negative, and a related stem cell transplant donor.

J is TRBJ2-1 and V is TRBV27, with TRBD2 identical over 14 bases. The germline V gene encodes CDR1 MNHEY and CDR2 SMNVEV (reference sequence). The CDR3 loop spans 15 amino acids. J was trimmed by 6 bases and V by 4 bases; bases with no gene match: 2. The CDR3 spells CASSSGTSGSNEQFF. CDR3 nucleotides: TGTGCCAGCAGTTCCGGGACTAGCGGGAGCAATGAGCAGTTCTTC.

The chain uses TRBV27 and TRBJ1-2; D call uncertain. Germline CDR1 MNHEY, CDR2 SMNVEV (reference sequence). This CDR3 has 15 amino acids. The ends were cut back, 6 bases at V and 2 bases at J, with 16 bases in the middle. The CDR3 region is CASRKTTSNNYGYTF. The CDR3 bases are TGTGCCAGCAGGAAGACGACAAGCAACAACTATGGCTACACCTTC.

This clone was recorded only once. The chain links TRBV19 to TRBJ2-2; 7 bases are shared with TRBD1. Germline V gene data show CDR1 as LNHDA and CDR2 as SQIVND (reference sequence). The CDR3 extends over 17 amino acids. V was pared by 5 bases and J by 3 bases, with 12 bases of the junction left unmatched. CDR3: CASSDFRGQTDTGELFF. The DNA for the CDR3 is TGTGCCAGTAGTGATTTTCGGGGACAGACGGACACCGGGGAGCTGTTTTTT.

The J gene is TRBJ1-2, the V gene TRBV11-2, with no clear D. The germline gives CDR1 SGHAT, CDR2 FQNNGV. The CDR3 runs to 15 residues. The V and J ends lost 0 bases and 2 bases respectively, with 10 bases between them. The CDR3 region has the DNA TGTGCCAGCAGCTTAGATGGAGGCACGAACTATGGCTACACCTTC. Translation: CASSLDGGTNYGYTF.

The J gene is TRBJ1-1, the V gene TRBV15; the D gene is possibly TRBD1 (5 bases). V gave up 3 bases and J gave up 6 bases, with 11 bases separating them. The germline V gene has CDR1 LNHNV and CDR2 YYDKDF (reference sequence). The CDR3 contains 13 residues. CDR3 sequence reads: CATSRAGEAEAFF. The CDR3 nucleotides are TGTGCCACCAGCAGGGCGGGGGAGGCTGAAGCTTTCTTT. Drawing the rest from reference TRBV15 and TRBJ1-1, the complete variable domain is DAMVIQNPRYQVTQFGKPVTLSCSQTLNHNVMYWYQQKSSQAPKLLFHYYDKDFNNEADTPDNFQSRRPNTSFCFLDIRSPGLGDTAMYLCATSRAGEAEAFFGQGTRLTVV.

The chain uses TRBV27 and TRBJ1-2; 8 positions agree with TRBD1. Germline CDR1 MNHEY, CDR2 SMNVEV (reference sequence). This CDR3 has 13 residues. The V and J ends lost 6 bases and 4 bases, in that order; junction bases with no gene match: 4. CDR3 loop: CASRPGQAYGYTF. CDR3 nucleotide sequence: TGTGCCAGCAGGCCGGGACAGGCCTATGGCTACACCTTC.

CDR3 in amino acids: CASSLVTSRETQYF. The CDR3 coding sequence is TGTGCCAGCAGCTTAGTAACTAGTCGCGAGACCCAGTACTTC. V usage is TRBV13 and J usage is TRBJ2-5, with a tentative D call TRBD2 (5 bases). The CDR3 contains 14 residues. CDR1 is PRHDT and CDR2 is FYEKMQ in the germline V gene (reference sequence). Deletions cut 1 base from V and 5 bases from J, with 11 bases between.

The chain uses TRBV11-2 and TRBJ1-2; a weak D match, TRBD1 (5 bases). Trimming took 5 bases from V and 2 from J, leaving 15 bases between them. Germline V CDR1 and CDR2: SGHAT, FQNNGV. The CDR3 runs to 15 residues. The CDR3 DNA follows: TGTGCCAGCAGCCCGCACCAGGGTTACAACTATGGCTACACCTTC. Translated: CASSPHQGYNYGYTF.

The genes are TRBV28 and TRBJ1-3; 10 bases fit TRBD1. CDR1 is MDHEN, CDR2 SYDVKM, per germline. The CDR3 spans 15 residues. Germline trimming cut 5 bases from V and 8 bases from J; bases unmatched to any gene: 9. CDR3 sequence: CASSPGQGYKYTIYF. CDR3 DNA: TGTGCCAGCAGTCCGGGACAGGGGTACAAGTACACCATATATTTT. Supplemented by reference TRBV28 and TRBJ1-3, the full variable domain reads DVKVTQSSRYLVKRTGEKVFLECVQDMDHENMFWYRQDPGLGLRLIYFSYDVKMKEKGDIPEGYSVSREKKERFSLILESASTNQTSMYLCASSPGQGYKYTIYFGEGSWLTVV.

The chain couples TRBV5-6 to TRBJ2-7, with D maybe TRBD2 (6 bases). Germline CDR1 reads SGHDT; CDR2 reads YYEEEE. Trimming shortened V by 2 bases and J by 3 bases, and 12 bases separated the two germline ends. The CDR3 has 14 residues. The CDR3 DNA reads TGTGCCAGCAGCTTTCAGGACTACCACTACGAGCAGTACTTC. Translation gives CASSFQDYHYEQYF.

J is TRBJ2-7 and V is TRBV2; TRBD1 aligns across 9 bases. Germline V CDR1 and CDR2: SNHLY, FYNNEI. The CDR3 is 15 amino acids. V dropped 7 bases and J dropped 2; count of bases not matched to a gene: 9. CDR3 region: CASKAGTGSPYEQYF. In nucleotides, the CDR3 is TGTGCCAGCAAGGCCGGGACAGGGAGCCCCTACGAGCAGTACTTC.

This clone appeared once. CDR3 amino acids: CSVGDIPYEQYF. CDR3 in DNA: TGCAGCGTGGGAGACATCCCCTACGAGCAGTACTTC. This rearrangement joins TRBV29-1 to TRBJ2-7; D perhaps matches TRBD2 (5 bases). Germline V gene lookup returns CDR1 SQVTM and CDR2 ANQGSEA. This CDR3 region has 12 residues. V lost 6 bases to trimming and J lost 2 bases, with 11 bases between them.

The chain has TRBV19 and TRBJ2-3; 7 bases line up with TRBD1. Germline-derived CDR1 and CDR2 are LNHDA and SQIVND (reference sequence). CDR3 length equals 14 residues. Losses at the gene ends were 4 bases for V and 4 bases for J; bases not matched to a gene: 5. Written as DNA, the CDR3 is TGTGCCAGTAGTAGACAGGGTTGGGCAGATACGCAGTATTTT. Encoded protein: CASSRQGWADTQYF. The whole variable domain, filled in from reference TRBV19 and TRBJ2-3, reads DGGITQSPKYLFRKEGQNVTLSCEQNLNHDAMYWYRQDPGQGLRLIYYSQIVNDFQKGDIAEGYSVSREKKESFPLTVTSAQKNPTAFYLCASSRQGWADTQYFGPGTRLTVL.